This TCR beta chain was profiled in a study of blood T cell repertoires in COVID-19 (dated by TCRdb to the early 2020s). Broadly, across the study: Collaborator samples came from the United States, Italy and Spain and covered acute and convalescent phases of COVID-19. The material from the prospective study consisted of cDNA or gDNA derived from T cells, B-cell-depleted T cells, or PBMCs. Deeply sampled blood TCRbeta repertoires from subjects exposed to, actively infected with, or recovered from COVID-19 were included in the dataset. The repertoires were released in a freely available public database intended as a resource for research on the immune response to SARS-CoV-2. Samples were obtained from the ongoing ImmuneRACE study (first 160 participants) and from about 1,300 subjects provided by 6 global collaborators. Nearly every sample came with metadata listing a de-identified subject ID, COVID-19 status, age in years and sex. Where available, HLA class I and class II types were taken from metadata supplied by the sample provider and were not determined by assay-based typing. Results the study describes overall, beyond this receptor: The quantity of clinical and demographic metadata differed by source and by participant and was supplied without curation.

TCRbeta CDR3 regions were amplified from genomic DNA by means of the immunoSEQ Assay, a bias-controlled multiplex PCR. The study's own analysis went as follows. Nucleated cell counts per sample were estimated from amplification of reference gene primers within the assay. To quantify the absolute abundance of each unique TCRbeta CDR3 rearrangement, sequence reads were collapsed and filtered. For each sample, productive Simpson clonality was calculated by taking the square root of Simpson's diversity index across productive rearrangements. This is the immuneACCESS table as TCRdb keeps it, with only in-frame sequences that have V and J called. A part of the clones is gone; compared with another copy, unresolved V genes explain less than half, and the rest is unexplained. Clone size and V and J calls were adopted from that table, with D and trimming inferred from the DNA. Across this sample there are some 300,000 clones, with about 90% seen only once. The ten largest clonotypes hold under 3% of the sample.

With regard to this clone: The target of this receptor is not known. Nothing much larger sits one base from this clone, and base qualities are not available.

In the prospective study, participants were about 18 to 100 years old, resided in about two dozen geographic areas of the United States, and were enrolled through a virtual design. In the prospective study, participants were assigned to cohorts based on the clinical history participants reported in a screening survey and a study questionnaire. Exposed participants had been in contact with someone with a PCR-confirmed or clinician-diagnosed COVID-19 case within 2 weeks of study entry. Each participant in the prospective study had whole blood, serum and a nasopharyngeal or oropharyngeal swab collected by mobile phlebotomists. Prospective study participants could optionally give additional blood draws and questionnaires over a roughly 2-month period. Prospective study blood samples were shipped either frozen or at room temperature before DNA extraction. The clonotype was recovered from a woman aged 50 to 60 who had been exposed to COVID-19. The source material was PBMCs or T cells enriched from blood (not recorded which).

The CDR3 protein is CASSEEAGSNYGYTF. The base sequence is TGTGCCAGCAGTGAAGAGGCAGGGTCTAACTATGGCTACACCTTC. Recombination joined TRBV6-1 with TRBJ1-2; the D gene is perhaps TRBD1, on 5 matching bases. Per the germline V gene, MNHNS is the CDR1 and SASEGT is the CDR2. V loses 1 base of germline sequence and J loses 0 bases, and the interval between the two ends is 9 bases. Its CDR3 holds 15 amino acids, cysteine through phenylalanine. The sequence is cut down to CDR3 DNA, 45 bases in frame from base 1.